These 24 T cell receptor beta chains originate from one sample sequenced in a study of blood T cell repertoires in COVID-19 (dated by TCRdb to about 2020). The method was the immunoSEQ multiplex PCR assay. TCRdb provides this immuneACCESS table in a form limited to in-frame rearrangements. Some clones are lacking; in checked studies, under half of them reflect an unresolved V gene, and why the rest are absent is not known. The sample data list around 250,000 clones, and around 85% of these were observed just once. 1.5% to 2% of the sample rests with the top ten. Material: PBMCs or T cells enriched from blood (not recorded which). The receptor set was obtained from a woman in her fifties or sixties who had recovered from COVID-19.

The chain joins TRBV27 to TRBJ2-1, with 12 bases identical to TRBD2. Germline values: CDR1 MNHEY, CDR2 SMNVEV (reference sequence). This CDR3 spans 14 amino acids. V was clipped by 4 bases and J by 8 bases; unmatched bases: 3. CDR3 in amino acids: CASSSGLAGHEQFF. DNA for the CDR3: TGTGCCAGCAGTTCCGGACTAGCGGGACATGAGCAGTTCTTC.

The rearrangement uses TRBV29-1 and TRBJ2-3, with 14 bases lining up with TRBD2. V was pared by 6 bases and J by 3 bases, with 8 bases of the junction left unmatched. CDR1 is SQVTM and CDR2 is ANQGSEA in the germline V gene. CDR3 size: 16 residues. In DNA, the CDR3 is TGCAGCGTGCGGGGACTAGCGGGAGAAAGGACAGATACGCAGTATTTT. It specifies CSVRGLAGERTDTQYF.

The chain uses TRBV5-1 and TRBJ1-2; 9 bases align to TRBD1. Trimming cost V 2 bases and J 4 bases; bases outside gene matches: 3. The germline V gene encodes CDR1 SGHRS and CDR2 YFSETQ. The CDR3 length is 14 residues. The DNA of the CDR3 is TGCGCCAGCAGCTTAACAGGGGGCGGCTATGGCTACACCTTC. This codes for CASSLTGGGYGYTF.

CDR3 nucleotide sequence: TGTGCCAGCAGTTACTTCGAGACAGATACGCAGTATTTT. Protein sequence: CASSYFETDTQYF. The V gene is TRBV6-5, the J gene TRBJ2-3; no clear D gene. Trimming removed 1 base at V and 3 bases at J, with 5 bases between. Germline V CDR1 and CDR2: MNHEY, SVGAGI. The CDR3 extends over 13 amino acids.

V gene TRBV7-9 combines with J gene TRBJ1-1, with 8 bases identical to TRBD1. The CDR3 is 14 residues long. Germline loops: CDR1 SEHNR, CDR2 FQNEAQ (reference sequence). V lost 2 bases and J lost 3; bases outside the gene matches: 2. The CDR3 bases are TGTGCCAGCAGCTTACAGGGGGCTTACACTGAAGCTTTCTTT. Amino acid sequence: CASSLQGAYTEAFF.

The chain combines TRBV6-1 with TRBJ2-1; D might be TRBD2 (6 bases). The CDR3 length is 12 residues. V gave up 6 bases and J gave up 13 bases, with 16 bases separating them. Germline-derived CDR1 and CDR2 are MNHNS and SASEGT. The CDR3 DNA follows: TGTGCCAGCAGCTATACGGGAGATAGCCAGTTCTTC. Translation gives CASSYTGDSQFF.

This clone was seen more than once but under ten times. The V and J genes are TRBV9 and TRBJ2-7; D not certain. CDR1 is SGDLS, CDR2 YYNGEE, per germline. The CDR3 runs 12 residues. Trimming stripped 3 bases from V and 7 bases from J, with 11 bases between. This CDR3 is CASSAPGLEQYF. The CDR3 region has the DNA TGTGCCAGCAGCGCACCAGGTTTGGAGCAGTACTTC.

The chain recombines TRBV6-5 with TRBJ2-7; 9 bases align to TRBD1. The V gene end was trimmed by 0 bases and the J gene end by 7 bases; junction bases not matched to a gene: 7. The CDR3 is made up of 15 amino acids. Germline V gives CDR1 MNHEY, CDR2 SVGAGI. CDR3 residues: CASSYSWGQGLEQYF. The CDR3 region has the DNA TGTGCCAGCAGTTACTCTTGGGGACAGGGTTTAGAGCAGTACTTC.

V is TRBV5-8 and J is TRBJ2-3; D is ambiguous. The germline CDR1 and CDR2 sequences are SGHTS and YDEGEE. Between the trimmed V and J ends, which lost 1 base and 6 bases, there was a span of 12 bases. The CDR3 runs to 14 residues. The DNA for the CDR3 is TGTGCCAGCAGCTTGTTGCGGAGTATGGATACGCAGTATTTT. Translated: CASSLLRSMDTQYF.

This chain connects TRBV21-1 to TRBJ1-1; TRBD1 was called by the table and not checked on the DNA. TRBV21-1 is marked as a pseudogene. This CDR3 has 15 residues. Written as DNA, the CDR3 is TGTGCCAGCAGCGACCGGGGACAGACCGATACTGAAGCTTTCTTT. Amino acid sequence: CASSDRGQTDTEAFF.

V usage is TRBV28 and J usage is TRBJ1-1; D is unclear. This CDR3 is 15 amino acids long. V lost 0 bases, J lost 0 bases, and 8 bases lay in between. Germline V gives CDR1 MDHEN, CDR2 SYDVKM. The CDR3 DNA follows: TGTGCCAGCAGTTTATGGCCCGGGGTGAACACTGAAGCTTTCTTT. This codes for CASSLWPGVNTEAFF.

V and J are TRBV5-5 and TRBJ1-1; D call uncertain. This CDR3 contains 13 residues. With 2 bases removed from V and 1 base from J, the gap between germline ends came to 6 bases. Germline CDR1 SGHKS, CDR2 YYEKEE (reference sequence). CDR3 amino acids: CASSFQANTEAFF. The DNA of the CDR3 is TGTGCCAGCAGCTTTCAAGCGAACACTGAAGCTTTCTTT. Variable domain in full (rest from reference TRBV5-5 and TRBJ1-1): DAGVTQSPTHLIKTRGQQVTLRCSPISGHKSVSWYQQVLGQGPQFIFQYYEKEERGRGNFPDRFSARQFPNYSSELNVNALLLGDSALYLCASSFQANTEAFFGQGTRLTVV.

This clone has just a few counts. The V and J genes are TRBV15 and TRBJ2-2; possible D gene TRBD1, 5 bases. Germline V CDR1 and CDR2: LNHNV, YYDKDF (reference sequence). V was shortened by 5 bases and J by 5 bases, with 15 bases between the two germline ends. CDR3 size: 15 residues. The DNA of the CDR3 is TGTGCCACCAGCCGGACATACCTCGAAACCGGGGAGCTGTTTTTT. Protein sequence: CATSRTYLETGELFF.

This chain connects TRBV3-1 (or the pseudogene TRBV3-2) to TRBJ2-7, with TRBD2 matching 12 bases. Germline-derived CDR1 and CDR2 are LGHDT and YNNKEL (reference sequence). V lost 4 bases and J lost 4; bases outside the gene matches: 5. CDR3 length: 15 residues. CDR3 residues: CASSRSGTSGYEQYF. DNA of the CDR3: TGTGCCAGCAGCCGAAGCGGGACTAGCGGGTACGAGCAGTACTTC.

V usage is TRBV9 and J usage is TRBJ2-4; 10 nucleotides agree with TRBD1. The junction had 8 bases not matched to a gene; V was cut back by 4 bases and J by 7 bases. CDR1 is SGDLS and CDR2 is YYNGEE in the germline V gene. This CDR3 has 15 residues. This chain's CDR3 is CASSPRPGQGNIQYF. The CDR3 DNA follows: TGTGCCAGCAGCCCCCGGCCGGGACAGGGGAACATTCAGTACTTC.

The V call is TRBV7-8, the J call TRBJ2-4; D might be TRBD1 (6 bases). The length of the CDR3 is 14 residues. Germline CDR1 SGHVS, CDR2 FQNEAQ. Between the trimmed V and J ends, which lost 5 bases and 0 bases, there was a span of 8 bases. Written as DNA, the CDR3 is TGTGCCAGCAGCCGGACAGTAGCCAAAAACATTCAGTACTTC. Its protein product is CASSRTVAKNIQYF.

The V and J genes are TRBV11-3 and TRBJ2-1, with 7 bases that match TRBD1. The trim removed 5 bases at V and 8 bases at J, leaving 3 bases unmatched. In germline, CDR1 is SGHNT, CDR2 YENEEA. CDR3 length: 12 residues. DNA for the CDR3: TGTGCCAGCAGCCCCCAGGGGGATGAGCAGTTCTTC. This codes for CASSPQGDEQFF.

Only a few counts were recorded for this clone. This sequence joins TRBV11-2 and TRBJ1-3; TRBD1 matches 9 bases. CDR1 is SGHAT and CDR2 is FQNNGV in the germline V gene. The ends lost 5 bases at V and 3 bases at J; junction bases unmatched: 5. The CDR3 consists of 15 residues. CDR3 sequence reads: CASSPRTGVGNTIYF. In DNA form, the CDR3 reads TGTGCCAGCAGCCCCCGGACAGGGGTTGGAAACACCATATATTTT.

The rearrangement joins TRBV11-2 to TRBJ2-6, with D tentatively TRBD1 (5 bases). The germline V and J ends were trimmed by 5 bases and 1 base, with 18 bases remaining between them. The germline V gene has CDR1 SGHAT and CDR2 FQNNGV. This CDR3 spans 18 amino acids. In DNA form, the CDR3 reads TGTGCCAGCAGCCCCTCGGGCCAGGGTGCGTCTGGGGCCAACGTCCTGACTTTC. Translated: CASSPSGQGASGANVLTF.

This chain connects TRBV7-8 to TRBJ2-5; 7 nucleotides align to TRBD2. V shed 0 bases and J 6 bases; nucleotides not matched to a gene: 7. CDR1 and CDR2 (germline): SGHVS, FQNEAQ. This CDR3 is built from 15 residues. CDR3 residues: CASSLAQTSVQTQYF. In nucleotides, the CDR3 is TGTGCCAGCAGCTTAGCGCAAACTAGCGTTCAGACCCAGTACTTC.

The chain links TRBV6-5 to TRBJ1-3, with a possible D match to TRBD1 (5 bases). This CDR3 spans 15 amino acids. Germline V gene lookup returns CDR1 MNHEY and CDR2 SVGAGI. V was cut by 6 bases and J by 0 bases, with 12 bases left in between. The CDR3 sequence is CASRRGGSSGNTIYF. CDR3 sequence (DNA): TGTGCCAGCAGGAGGGGAGGGAGCTCTGGAAACACCATATATTTT.

The chain couples TRBV7-8 to TRBJ2-1; TRBD2 aligns across 8 bases. The CDR3 contains 17 residues. V was pared by 3 bases and J by 5 bases, with 12 bases of the junction left unmatched. The germline V gene has CDR1 SGHVS and CDR2 FQNEAQ. The CDR3 sequence is CASSLGGLADINNEQFF. CDR3 DNA sequence: TGTGCCAGCAGCTTGGGCGGACTAGCTGACATTAACAATGAGCAGTTCTTC.

The chain carries TRBV28 and TRBJ2-1, with TRBD2 as a possible D gene (5 bases). Germline V gene sequence: CDR1 MDHEN, CDR2 SYDVKM. This CDR3 is built from 12 residues. Trimming left V 10 bases short and J 7 bases short, with 14 bases between. CDR3 loop: CATKLTGNEQFF. The DNA for the CDR3 is TGTGCCACCAAGCTAACGGGGAATGAGCAGTTCTTC.

The chain recombines TRBV11-3 with TRBJ2-5; 8 positions match TRBD1. Germline values: CDR1 SGHNT, CDR2 YENEEA. The junction had 4 bases not matched to a gene; V was cut back by 1 base and J by 6 bases. The CDR3 runs 14 residues. In nucleotides, the CDR3 is TGTGCCAGCAGCTTAGGGACAGGGAGCAAGACCCAGTACTTC. Translating gives CASSLGTGSKTQYF.